These 23 T cell receptor beta chains were all obtained from the same sample, sequenced in a study of beta chain features in type 1 diabetes. Study-level findings and limits: Across all four CD4+ subsets, people with type 1 diabetes showed modestly shorter TCRB CDR3s.

Since all of the isolated RNA was reverse transcribed, expressed TCRB transcripts were what got sequenced. Using immunoSEQ multiplex PCR, the repertoire was profiled, and TCRdb retains in-frame clones only, with some absent. In the table there are hundreds of thousands of clones, over 9.5% of which are singletons. These receptors are not linked to any known antigen. Input material: naive CD4+ T cells from blood. These receptors originate from a woman aged 18-30 years with type 1 diabetes.

The rearrangement joins TRBV5-1 to TRBJ2-5; 9 bases line up with TRBD1. Germline V gene data show CDR1 as SGHRS and CDR2 as YFSETQ. This CDR3 has 15 amino acids. V dropped 0 bases and J dropped 1; count of bases not matched to a gene: 1. The CDR3 loop is CASSLGTGVQETQYF. The CDR3, as DNA: TGCGCCAGCAGCTTGGGGACAGGGGTCCAAGAGACCCAGTACTTC.

The J gene is TRBJ2-7, the V gene TRBV9; D might be TRBD2 (6 bases). Trimming removed 7 bases from V and 1 base from J, with 6 bases in between. The CDR3 loop spans 11 amino acids. The germline CDR1 and CDR2 sequences are SGDLS and YYNGEE. The CDR3 DNA follows: TGTGCCAGCGGAGGGTCCTACGAGCAGTACTTC. Translation gives CASGGSYEQYF.

The CDR3 loop reads CASSSFPGINEQFF. The CDR3 DNA reads TGCGCCAGCAGCTCGTTCCCGGGTATCAATGAGCAGTTCTTC. The chain employs TRBV5-1 and TRBJ2-1, with D uncertain. Trimming took 3 bases from V and 6 from J, leaving 13 bases between them. The CDR3 is made up of 14 amino acids. Germline lookup yields CDR1 SGHRS and CDR2 YFSETQ.

The CDR3 sequence: CASTLRTYDPYEQYF. The CDR3 nucleotides read TGTGCCAGCACCCTGCGGACATATGACCCCTACGAGCAGTACTTC. The V and J genes are TRBV18 and TRBJ2-7; D perhaps matches TRBD1 (5 bases). In germline, CDR1 is KGHSH, CDR2 LQKENI. The CDR3 contains 15 residues. V gave up 8 bases and J gave up 2 bases, with 19 bases separating them.

V usage is TRBV14 and J usage is TRBJ2-3; D is uncertain. The CDR3 totals 15 residues. Germline lookup yields CDR1 SGHDN and CDR2 FVKESK. V dropped 6 bases and J dropped 0 bases, with 13 bases sitting between them. This CDR3 is CASRPTTPSTDTQYF. CDR3 in DNA: TGTGCCAGCAGGCCCACTACACCAAGCACAGATACGCAGTATTTT.

This clone was detected only a few times. The chain joins TRBV6-5 to TRBJ2-6; D call uncertain. This CDR3 region has 16 residues. V was clipped by 4 bases and J by 2 bases, with 12 bases between them. Germline CDR1 is MNHEY and CDR2 is SVGAGI. The CDR3 region is CASSSVRETGANVLTF. The CDR3 bases are TGTGCCAGCAGTTCGGTTCGTGAGACTGGGGCCAACGTCCTGACTTTC.

The chain employs TRBV29-1 and TRBJ1-1, with 9 bases that match TRBD1. The V segment lost 7 bases and the J segment 4 bases; nucleotides outside the gene matches: 7. From germline, CDR1 is SQVTM and CDR2 ANQGSEA. This CDR3 is built from 13 residues. Here the CDR3 DNA reads TGCAGCGCCGCGGGACAGGGAGGCACTGAAGCTTTCTTT. This gives the protein CSAAGQGGTEAFF.

The chain joins TRBV29-1 to TRBJ2-5, with 7 bases that match TRBD2. V lost 2 bases to trimming and J lost 4 bases; unmatched junction nucleotides: 4. Germline V CDR1 and CDR2: SQVTM, ANQGSEA. CDR3 size: 13 residues. CDR3 in DNA: TGCAGCGTTGAATTGGGCGGGAGAGAGACCCAGTACTTC. Its protein product is CSVELGGRETQYF.

The chain recombines TRBV11-2 with TRBJ2-7; 7 bases are shared with TRBD2. V dropped 2 bases and J dropped 2; count of bases not matched to a gene: 6. The CDR3 is 15 amino acids. Germline V gives CDR1 SGHAT, CDR2 FQNNGV. CDR3 DNA: TGTGCCAGCAGCTTAAGAATAGCGGGCCCCTACGAGCAGTACTTC. It translates to CASSLRIAGPYEQYF.

The chain recombines TRBV7-9 with TRBJ1-6, with D perhaps matching TRBD1 (5 bases). V lost 7 bases and J lost 1, with 11 bases in between. Per the germline V gene, CDR1 is SEHNR and CDR2 is FQNEAQ (reference sequence). The CDR3 length is 15 residues. CDR3 region: CASNAQGSYNSPLHF. DNA of the CDR3: TGTGCCAGCAACGCCCAGGGTTCCTATAATTCACCCCTCCACTTT.

This rearrangement joins TRBV29-1 to TRBJ1-1; D is uncertain. V lost 6 bases and J lost 3, with 11 bases in between. This CDR3 region has 12 residues. Germline V CDR1 and CDR2: SQVTM, ANQGSEA. The CDR3, as DNA: TGCAGCGTGGGCTCCCGATACACTGAAGCTTTCTTT. Translating gives CSVGSRYTEAFF.

This clone occurred a few times. The V and J genes are TRBV15 and TRBJ2-7; TRBD1 might be the D (6 bases). V lost 1 base and J 7 bases, leaving 17 bases between the germline ends. Germline assignment: CDR1 LNHNV and CDR2 YYDKDF (reference sequence). The CDR3 spans 15 residues. For the CDR3, the DNA is TGTGCCACCAGCAGAGGATTTGGGACATCTAGGGAGCAGTACTTC. This encodes CATSRGFGTSREQYF. Complete variable domain (other parts from reference TRBV15 and TRBJ2-7): DAMVIQNPRYQVTQFGKPVTLSCSQTLNHNVMYWYQQKSSQAPKLLFHYYDKDFNNEADTPDNFQSRRPNTSFCFLDIRSPGLGDTAMYLCATSRGFGTSREQYFGPGTRLTVT.

CDR3 nucleotides: TGTGCCAGCAGCTTTGACAGGGCGACCTACAATGAGCAGTTCTTC. This sequence encodes CASSFDRATYNEQFF. This rearrangement joins TRBV7-2 to TRBJ2-1; 7 bases agree with TRBD1. Trimming cost V 3 bases and J 2 bases; bases outside gene matches: 4. Germline V gene lookup returns CDR1 SGHTA and CDR2 FQGNSA. This CDR3 region has 15 residues.

This clone was found a few times. The chain carries TRBV10-3 and TRBJ1-1; maybe TRBD1 (6 bases). This CDR3 is 13 amino acids long. Deletions cut 6 bases from V and 1 base from J, with 9 bases between. Germline assignment: CDR1 ENHRY and CDR2 SYGVKD. The CDR3 protein is CAISGQTNTEAFF. Here the CDR3 DNA reads TGTGCCATCAGCGGACAGACGAACACTGAAGCTTTCTTT.

This clone has just a few counts. The rearrangement links TRBV5-1 to TRBJ2-5; 10 bases agree with TRBD2. CDR1 SGHRS and CDR2 YFSETQ come from the germline V gene. CDR3 length: 16 residues. Trimming took 1 base from V and 5 from J; bases not matched to a gene: 8. The CDR3 is CASSLPSGGAAETQYF. The CDR3 bases are TGCGCCAGCAGCTTGCCCAGCGGGGGGGCGGCGGAGACCCAGTACTTC.

This clone has a handful of counts. This chain joins TRBV5-1 and TRBJ2-7; D not resolved. Germline V CDR1 and CDR2: SGHRS, YFSETQ. With 2 bases removed from V and 2 bases from J, the gap between germline ends came to 14 bases. This CDR3 contains 15 residues. The CDR3 protein is CASSFSLGVTYEQYF. As DNA, the CDR3 is TGCGCCAGCAGCTTCTCCTTGGGCGTAACCTACGAGCAGTACTTC.

This clone was detected a few times. The gene calls are TRBV16 and TRBJ2-7, with D possibly being TRBD1 (6 bases). Deletions cut 4 bases from V and 2 bases from J, with 12 bases between. Germline V gene lookup returns CDR1 KGHSY and CDR2 FQNENV. The CDR3 runs to 14 residues. CDR3 coding DNA: TGTGCCAGCAGCCGGACAGCCAAGGCCTACGAGCAGTACTTC. This translates into CASSRTAKAYEQYF.

This clone was observed a few times. The rearrangement joins TRBV6-5 to TRBJ2-7; the D gene is possibly TRBD1 (6 bases). V was shortened by 5 bases and J by 3 bases, with 11 bases between the two germline ends. CDR1 MNHEY and CDR2 SVGAGI come from the germline V gene. The CDR3 has 13 residues. CDR3 coding DNA: TGTGCCAGCAGTGGACAGAATATCTACGAGCAGTACTTC. Amino acid sequence: CASSGQNIYEQYF.

The chain has TRBV28 and TRBJ1-5; no clear D. The CDR3 is 15 amino acids. Germline V gene sequence: CDR1 MDHEN, CDR2 SYDVKM. The V and J ends lost 2 bases and 2 bases respectively, with 10 bases between them. CDR3 DNA sequence: TGTGCCAGCAGTTTACCTGGTCCGGGCAATCAGCCCCAGCATTTT. It codes for CASSLPGPGNQPQHF.

This clone was seen a single time. The J gene is TRBJ2-3, the V gene TRBV11-2; D unresolved. The CDR3 is 14 residues long. Trimming took off 1 base at V and 0 bases at J, with 5 bases between the two ends. Germline-derived CDR1 and CDR2 are SGHAT and FQNNGV. The CDR3 sequence is CASSLASSTDTQYF. The CDR3 bases are TGTGCCAGCAGCTTAGCGTCTAGCACAGATACGCAGTATTTT.

This clone was detected a few times. The chain is built from TRBV13 and TRBJ2-7; possible D gene TRBD1, 6 bases. V was clipped by 7 bases and J by 1 base, with 11 bases between them. The CDR3 runs 13 residues. Germline assignment: CDR1 PRHDT and CDR2 FYEKMQ (reference sequence). The CDR3 is CASKRGSSYEQYF. Here the CDR3 DNA reads TGTGCCAGCAAAAGGGGGAGTTCCTACGAGCAGTACTTC. The variable domain in full, with the rest retrieved from reference TRBV13 and TRBJ2-7, is AAGVIQSPRHLIKEKRETATLKCYPIPRHDTVYWYQQGPGQDPQFLISFYEKMQSDKGSIPDRFSAQQFSDYHSELNMSSLELGDSALYFCASKRGSSYEQYFGPGTRLTVT.

This clone has more than one count but fewer than ten. The rearrangement links TRBV14 to TRBJ1-1; 9 bases map to TRBD1. Looked up from germline, CDR1 is SGHDN and CDR2 is FVKESK. V shed 4 bases, J shed 11 bases, and the junction held 5 bases outside the gene matches. The CDR3 consists of 12 residues. The chain's CDR3 is CASSRTGVTAFF. The CDR3 nucleotides read TGTGCCAGCAGCCGGACAGGGGTTACGGCTTTCTTT.

This clone has just one count. The chain is built from TRBV6-5 and TRBJ2-7; tentative D call: TRBD2 (5 bases). CDR1 is MNHEY and CDR2 is SVGAGI in the germline V gene. The V end was cut by 0 bases, the J end by 0 bases, with 12 bases between. This CDR3 is built from 16 residues. The CDR3 here is CASSYSLEAISYEQYF. CDR3 DNA: TGTGCCAGCAGTTACTCACTGGAGGCCATCTCCTACGAGCAGTACTTC.